This record concerns one TCR beta chain sequence. Its antigen remains unidentified. Base qualities were left out, and no much larger clone turns up one base away. Libraries came from the immunoSEQ multiplex PCR assay. For the multiplex PCR, a mixture combining 60 forward primers for TCR Vbeta segments and 13 reverse primers for TCR Jbeta segments was used. The CDR3 region of rearranged TCR beta genes was amplified from genomic DNA by a multiplex PCR assay. Amplified TCR beta libraries were sequenced as 87-base-pair reads on the Illumina HiSeq System. The original pipeline was this. In a later analysis, roughly 80 million unique TCR beta chains were counted across the 666 repertoires, and approximately 11 million of these chains were shared by at least two donors. Raw reads were error-corrected and collapsed into unique sequences by a nearest-neighbor algorithm in which closely related sequences were merged to remove PCR and sequencing errors. To assign V, D and J gene segments, CDR3 sequences were aligned to IMGT reference sequences. For a sequence to be retained, a match of at least six nucleotides was required to both a V gene segment and a J gene segment. A rearrangement counted as productive if the CDR3 had no stop codons and remained in frame with V and J, and every other rearrangement counted as non-productive. Following IMGT convention, CDR3 was defined as the stretch from the second conserved V-encoded cysteine to the conserved J-encoded phenylalanine. The earlier analysis of a few hundred of the donors excluded sequences that lacked an unambiguous match to a single V gene segment. An earlier analysis of a few hundred of the donors classified V segments as functional when productive rearrangements were above 56.7% and as segregating when the standard deviation between donors was above 5%. A statistical classification framework was developed to diagnose cytomegalovirus status using the catalog of TCR beta chain sequences. In a later analysis, V and J genes were assigned by comparing TCR nucleotide sequences against IMGT/GENE-DB human TR gene sequences. In a later analysis, CDR3 sequences and most-parsimonious VDJ recombination scenarios were assigned using the TCRdist pipeline. In a later analysis, each TCR beta chain was defined by its CDR3 amino acid sequence together with its V-gene family, and reads lacking a unique V-gene family were excluded. To address suspected cross-contamination and a sequencing artifact, a later analysis removed a few hundred highly shared, low-generation-probability nucleotide sequences. A later analysis calculated a clonal expansion index for each public chain from normalized within-repertoire ranks of inferred template counts. Generation probabilities in a later analysis came from a VDJ recombination model fitted to out-of-frame rearrangements, and those results were checked against IGoR. In a later analysis, hypergeometric tests were used to score TCR-TCR, TCR-HLA and TCR-CMV co-occurrence, with a repertoire-size bias correction applied to TCR pairs. In a later analysis, false discovery rates were estimated by permuting HLA or CMV assignments 20 times. In a later analysis, co-occurring TCRs were grouped with DBSCAN, and TCRdist sequence similarity was added when clustering was performed within HLA-allele-positive subsets. Repertoires with fewer than 30,000 or more than 120,000 public chains, plus five repertoires with anomalous nucleotide sharing, were excluded from co-occurrence clustering. Entries here come from immuneACCESS through TCRdb and include only in-frame sequences with V and J called. Some clones fail to appear in such tables; in the studies checked, an unresolved V gene covers under half of the shortfall, and the cause of the remainder is unknown. The D gene and trimming were derived from the DNA, and the V and J assignments and clone size from that table. This sample has fewer than 250,000 clones in its table, and less than 85% of those were observed once. In total, the top ten clones hold around 0.2% of the sample.

The sample originates from a study of cytomegalovirus exposure and HLA in healthy donors (dated by TCRdb to about 2017). For context, the study as a whole: An earlier analysis of several hundred of the donors reported under 300 Gb of sequence data and 90 million to 120 million unique TCR beta sequences obtained from around 190 million T cells. About 280 gigabases of sequencing data and around 80 million unique TCR sequences made up an early release that covered 500 to 700 HLA-typed donors. Among the roughly 400 genotyped donors, approximately 82% belonged to the genetic ancestry cluster associated with self-reported Caucasian donors. The study aimed to test whether signatures of past pathogen exposure could be identified by cataloging public T cell receptors. The study profiled the T cell repertoires of more than 500 subjects by immunosequencing and related them to cytomegalovirus serostatus. A separate validation cohort of roughly 130 different subjects was used in addition to the 666-subject first cohort. To predict cytomegalovirus infection status, the study combined high-throughput TCR immunosequencing, statistical association of individual TCRs with disease status, and machine learning. In a later analysis, previously published TCR beta repertoires from 666 donors were re-analyzed and high-resolution HLA genotyping was added so that TCR occurrence patterns could be studied. In the later analysis, no new phenotypic data were used to find candidate immune exposures; instead, reliance was placed on TCR beta sequences and their occurrence across donors. To decide whether each TCR beta V gene segment behaved as functional or pseudogenic, an earlier analysis of fewer than 750 of the donors relied on high-throughput TCR beta sequencing. Donor age, sex, ethnicity and CMV serostatus were compiled together with the repertoire data. A later genetic analysis used genome-wide SNP genotypes for about 60% of the roughly 700 donors, treating that subset as a discovery cohort. All discovery cohort repertoires had been generated on a single sequencing platform. HLA typing included class I and class II loci at four-digit resolution. The number of donors typed differed by locus, with 629-630 for A, B, C, DRB1 and DQB1, around 520 for DQA1, some 570 for DPA1, and 472 for DPB1. Because of strong linkage in the cohort, roughly five DR-DQ haplotypes were treated as single units for association and clustering. Across under 500 genotyped donors of the cohort, an average of about 250,000 unique TCR beta nucleotide sequences per donor were sequenced, and roughly a sixth of those sequences were non-productive. The research as a whole found: According to the authors, the approach could potentially be generalized to other disease states and immunological phenotypes. While some public TCRs were present in many individuals, most TCR sequences turned up only very rarely across donors. According to a later analysis, parvovirus B19, influenza, CMV and Epstein-Barr virus appeared linked to several top co-occurrence clusters. Specific HLA alleles were associated with 15,000 to 20,000 TCR beta sequences at a false discovery rate of 0.05 in a later analysis. Correlated functional status among segregating V segments might be attributable to linkage disequilibrium, but an unknown experimental factor could not be ruled out. Some IMGT-functional V segments, including TRBV6-2 and TRBV6-3, could not be told apart with the 87-base-pair reads, so those segments were excluded. A cluster of highly shared sequence variants was judged likely to be a technical artifact of the sequencing pipeline. Assigning TCR associations to individual alleles was difficult when HLA alleles, especially DR and DQ, strongly co-occurred. In vitro tests confirmed that three of the cytomegalovirus-associated TCR beta chains recognize cytomegalovirus antigens. In a later analysis, HLA-associated TCR beta chains showed more clonal expansion and lower generation probabilities than non-associated chains that were equally common. The study gave a list of about 170 TCR beta chains associated with cytomegalovirus. In an earlier analysis of about 540 of the donors, most TCR beta V segments were observed in productive rearrangements about 87% or about 30% of the time, broadly matching IMGT annotations. Because counts were too low, around 17 rarely observed V segments, including chromosome 9 orphons, were left out of the earlier analysis of about 620 of the donors. Presence/absence analyses assumed roughly uniform sequencing depth across donors, an assumption that may not hold. A later analysis found that TCR association rates varied across HLA loci, with DRB1 alleles showing the most associated TCRs and HLA-C alleles the fewest. In this cohort, only TCR beta chains were sequenced, and detectable features were limited by the absence of alpha or paired-chain data. The classifier was reported to diagnose cytomegalovirus status with high specificity and sensitivity in both the original cohort and the validation cohort. V-gene and J-gene trimming of TCR beta chains was associated with a missense DCLRE1C variant in a later genetic analysis, and the association was replicated in an independent cohort. Compared with the roughly 670-donor mean, donors in an Asian-associated ancestry cluster had fewer N-insertions in productive TCRs, according to a later genetic analysis. A further reported finding was that TCR beta sequences accurately predicted the HLA-A and HLA-B alleles for most subjects in the first cohort. In a later analysis, most CMV-associated TCR beta chains were found to appear HLA-restricted, with HLA associations seemingly driven largely by CMV exposure. Because HLA typing was unavailable for some donors at each locus, only the typed subset was used in association tests. Immune exposure information for the cohort was limited to CMV serostatus.

The cohort comprised more than 550 healthy bone marrow donors. Cohort members were all nominally healthy when sampled, although unrecorded immune exposures were likely present. The donor was CMV seronegative and was included in the group of approximately 350 seronegative cohort members. Every donor gave a peripheral blood sample, and the peripheral blood mononuclear cells from that sample were used for TCR beta sequencing. Genomic DNA was extracted from the blood cell samples with the Qiagen DNeasy Blood Extraction Kit. Trimming takes 1 base off V and 7 bases off J; junction bases not matched to a gene: 9. From the germline V gene, CDR1 is KGHSH and CDR2 is LQKENI. The CDR3 holds 17 amino acids from the cysteine to the phenylalanine. Only CDR3 DNA remains: 51 bases, in frame from the first base.

The TCR sequence derives from a girl aged 2 to 10 in good health and CMV-seronegative. The sequence links TRBV18 to TRBJ2-2; a stretch of 10 junction bases matches TRBD1. The sequenced sample consisted of PBMCs. The CDR3 has the sequence CASSPRLRDRGFGELFF. The DNA reads as follows: TGTGCCAGCTCACCACGTTTGCGGGACAGGGGATTCGGGGAGCTGTTTTTT. This CDR3, with the reference TRBV18 and TRBJ2-2 proteins standing in past its ends, gives the full variable domain NAGVMQNPRHLVRRRGQEARLRCSPMKGHSHVYWYRQLPEEGLKFMVYLQKENIIDESGMPKERFSAEFPKEGPSILRIQQVVRGDSAAYFCASSPRLRDRGFGELFFGEGSRLTVL.